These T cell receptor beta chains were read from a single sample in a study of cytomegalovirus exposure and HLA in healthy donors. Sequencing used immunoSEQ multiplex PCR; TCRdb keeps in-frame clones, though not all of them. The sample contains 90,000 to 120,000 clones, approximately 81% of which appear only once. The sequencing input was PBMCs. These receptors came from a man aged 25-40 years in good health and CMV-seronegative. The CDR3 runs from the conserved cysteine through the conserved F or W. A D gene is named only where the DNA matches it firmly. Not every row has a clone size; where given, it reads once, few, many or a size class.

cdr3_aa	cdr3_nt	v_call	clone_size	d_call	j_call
CASSYSGSNSGANVLTF	TGTGCCAGCAGTTATAGCGGATCCAACTCTGGGGCCAACGTCCTGACTTTC	TRBV28	few	.	TRBJ2-6
CASAIDSGTSEAFF	TGTGCCAGCGCCATTGACTCGGGGACATCCGAAGCTTTCTTT	TRBV6-4	.	.	TRBJ1-1
CASSFFSGANVLTF	TGTGCCAGCAGTTTCTTCTCTGGGGCCAACGTCCTGACTTTC	TRBV27	.	.	TRBJ2-6
CASSPRGGVGSYEQYF	TGTGCCAGCAGCCCACGCGGCGGGGTCGGCTCCTACGAGCAGTACTTC	TRBV5-4	few	.	TRBJ2-7
CANSQWRGEKLFF	TGCGCCAACAGCCAATGGCGGGGGGAAAAACTGTTTTTT	TRBV4-1	.	.	TRBJ1-4
CASSIIRGLNTEAFF	TGTGCCAGCAGCATAATCAGGGGGCTAAACACTGAAGCTTTCTTT	TRBV28	.	TRBD1	TRBJ1-1
CAISESEEGGQPQHF	TGTGCCATCAGTGAGTCCGAGGAAGGGGGTCAGCCCCAGCATTTT	TRBV10-3	few	.	TRBJ1-5
CASSQATSGQETQYF	TGTGCCAGCAGCCAAGCGACTAGTGGCCAAGAGACCCAGTACTTC	TRBV4-2	.	.	TRBJ2-5
CASNPQGTTEAFF	TGTGCCAGCAACCCACAGGGGACGACTGAAGCTTTCTTT	TRBV28	.	TRBD1	TRBJ1-1
CASSLVSGKSAGELFF	TGTGCCAGCAGCTTAGTTAGCGGGAAGTCCGCCGGGGAGCTGTTTTTT	TRBV7-2	.	TRBD2	TRBJ2-2
CASSESGGLEQYF	TGCGCCAGCAGTGAGTCCGGGGGGTTAGAGCAGTACTTC	TRBV10-1	.	TRBD2	TRBJ2-7
CASSLGGGTVSNQPQHF	TGTGCCAGCAGCTTAGGGGGGGGTACTGTTAGCAATCAGCCCCAGCATTTT	TRBV7-8	.	.	TRBJ1-5
CAWSVHGTGVAGGYTF	TGTGCCTGGAGTGTACATGGGACAGGGGTTGCAGGTGGCTACACCTTC	TRBV30	.	TRBD1	TRBJ1-2
CAASENSNQPQHF	TGCGCTGCGAGCGAGAATAGCAATCAGCCCCAGCATTTT	TRBV29-1	.	.	TRBJ1-5
CASGGTGRGNEQFF	TGTGCTAGTGGGGGGACAGGGCGCGGCAATGAGCAGTTCTTC	TRBV12-5	.	TRBD1	TRBJ2-1
CASGPGDYEQYF	TGTGCCAGCGGCCCAGGGGACTACGAGCAGTACTTC	TRBV9	.	.	TRBJ2-7
CASSLAGEAGYTF	TGTGCCAGCAGCTTAGCAGGGGAAGCTGGCTACACCTTC	TRBV7-6	.	.	TRBJ1-2
CASSHRVAGEVYEQYF	TGCGCCAGCAGCCATCGGGTGGCGGGTGAGGTCTACGAGCAGTACTTC	TRBV4-1	.	.	TRBJ2-7
CASSRESTDTQYF	TGTGCCAGCTCCCGGGAGAGCACAGATACGCAGTATTTT	TRBV13	.	.	TRBJ2-3
CASGLTRRGSEQYF	TGTGCTAGTGGTTTGACACGGAGAGGGAGCGAGCAGTACTTC	TRBV12-5	.	.	TRBJ2-7
CASTTGPNSGNTIYF	TGTGCCAGCACGACAGGACCCAACTCTGGAAACACCATATATTTT	TRBV6-1	once	.	TRBJ1-3
CASKVQVFTEAFF	TGTGCCAGTAAGGTACAGGTTTTCACTGAAGCTTTCTTT	TRBV19	.	.	TRBJ1-1
CASSLGISNQPQHF	TGCGCCAGCAGCTTGGGTATCAGCAATCAGCCCCAGCATTTT	TRBV5-1	.	.	TRBJ1-5
CASSQDRWSEQFF	TGCGCCAGCAGCCAAGATCGGTGGAGCGAGCAGTTCTTC	TRBV4-1	.	.	TRBJ2-1
CASSSSGRTGEQYF	TGCGCCAGCAGCTCTAGCGGGAGGACTGGGGAGCAGTACTTC	TRBV4-1	.	TRBD2	TRBJ2-7
CASSGLLENIQYF	TGTGCCAGCAGTGGACTTCTCGAAAACATTCAGTACTTC	TRBV6-5	.	.	TRBJ2-4
CAISESTSGTDTQYF	TGTGCCATCAGTGAGTCGACTAGCGGCACAGATACGCAGTATTTT	TRBV10-3	few	TRBD2	TRBJ2-3
CASSEVAGGIYEQFF	TGTGCCAGCAGTGAGGTTGCGGGGGGCATCTATGAGCAGTTCTTC	TRBV2	.	TRBD2	TRBJ2-1
CAWSVGAEQYF	TGTGCCTGGAGTGTAGGGGCCGAGCAGTACTTC	TRBV30	.	.	TRBJ2-7
CSAGPGYEAFF	TGCAGTGCTGGGCCGGGATATGAAGCTTTCTTT	TRBV20-1	.	.	TRBJ1-1
CASSSQGTTPGTIYF	TGTGCCAGCAGCTCACAGGGGACGACCCCTGGCACCATATATTTT	TRBV7-9	once	TRBD1	TRBJ1-3
CASSRQVSSYEQYF	TGTGCCAGCAGCCGACAGGTGAGCTCCTACGAGCAGTACTTC	TRBV6-1	.	.	TRBJ2-7
CASSHSGTGVNSYEQYF	TGCGCCAGCAGCCATTCAGGGACAGGGGTCAACTCCTACGAGCAGTACTTC	TRBV4-1	.	TRBD1	TRBJ2-7
CASSVRQGQEETQYF	TGTGCCAGCAGCGTACGACAGGGCCAGGAGGAGACCCAGTACTTC	TRBV11-2	.	TRBD1	TRBJ2-5
CASSSPGGGEQFF	TGTGCCAGCAGCTCCCCAGGGGGAGGTGAGCAGTTCTTC	TRBV13	.	.	TRBJ2-1
CASSSLAANTEAFF	TGCGCCAGCAGCTCCCTAGCAGCGAACACTGAAGCTTTCTTT	TRBV5-1	.	.	TRBJ1-1
CSVERQNYGYTF	TGCAGCGTTGAAAGACAGAACTATGGCTACACCTTC	TRBV29-1	.	.	TRBJ1-2
CASSPGGGTQETQYF	TGCGCCAGCAGCCCGGGGGGGGGAACTCAAGAGACCCAGTACTTC	TRBV5-1	.	TRBD2	TRBJ2-5
CASSLDRGSYNEQFF	TGTGCCAGCAGTCTGGACAGGGGATCCTACAATGAGCAGTTCTTC	TRBV25-1	few	TRBD1	TRBJ2-1
CASSPTQNYGYTF	TGTGCCAGCAGCCCCACCCAGAACTATGGCTACACCTTC	TRBV9	.	.	TRBJ1-2
CASSQVTGEGEKLFF	TGCGCCAGCAGCCAAGTTACAGGGGAAGGAGAAAAACTGTTTTTT	TRBV4-1	.	TRBD1	TRBJ1-4
CASSLEQGGDGYTF	TGCGCCAGCAGCTTGGAACAGGGTGGTGATGGCTACACCTTC	TRBV5-1	.	.	TRBJ1-2
CASSPSGPSGGAADEQFF	TGTGCCAGCAGCCCCTCCGGGCCTAGCGGGGGAGCCGCGGATGAGCAGTTCTTC	TRBV14	.	TRBD2	TRBJ2-1
CASSYSTEYEQYF	TGTGCCAGCAGTTACTCGACAGAATACGAGCAGTACTTC	TRBV6-5	.	.	TRBJ2-7
CASRDSILAGGGETQYF	TGTGCCAGCAGAGACAGTATACTAGCGGGAGGAGGAGAGACCCAGTACTTC	TRBV14	.	TRBD2	TRBJ2-5
CASSIGQGDEAFF	TGTGCCAGTAGTATTGGGCAGGGGGATGAAGCTTTCTTT	TRBV19	few	TRBD1	TRBJ1-1
CASSFSGATDTQYF	TGTGCCAGCAGTTTTTCGGGAGCCACAGATACGCAGTATTTT	TRBV27	.	.	TRBJ2-3
CASSFGGSTDTQYF	TGTGCCAGCAGTTTCGGAGGGAGTACAGATACGCAGTATTTT	TRBV6-1	.	.	TRBJ2-3
CASRGLAGREQFF	TGTGCCAGCAGGGGACTAGCGGGACGTGAGCAGTTCTTC	TRBV28	once	TRBD2	TRBJ2-1
CASSSAGTGAGPQHF	TGTGCCAGCAGTTCAGCCGGGACAGGGGCCGGTCCCCAGCATTTT	TRBV27	few	TRBD1	TRBJ1-5
CASRPDGAYEQYF	TGTGCCAGCAGACCCGACGGGGCCTACGAGCAGTACTTC	TRBV5-4	.	.	TRBJ2-7
CASSLATGNNYGYTF	TGCGCCAGCAGCTTGGCCACAGGGAATAACTATGGCTACACCTTC	TRBV5-1	few	.	TRBJ1-2
CATSREEATVNQPQHF	TGTGCCACCAGCAGAGAAGAGGCGACAGTCAATCAGCCCCAGCATTTT	TRBV15	.	.	TRBJ1-5
CASMGATGNGETQYF	TGCGCCAGCATGGGGGCCACAGGGAATGGGGAGACCCAGTACTTC	TRBV10-2	.	.	TRBJ2-5
CASSWGLADVPPYNEQFF	TGTGCCAGCAGCTGGGGACTAGCGGATGTCCCCCCCTACAATGAGCAGTTCTTC	TRBV11-2	.	TRBD2	TRBJ2-1
CASSVRDTSYEQYF	TGTGCCAGCAGCGTCCGGGACACCTCCTACGAGCAGTACTTC	TRBV9	.	.	TRBJ2-7
CASTLGQGAHEQYF	TGTGCCAGCACCCTGGGACAGGGGGCCCACGAGCAGTACTTC	TRBV27	.	TRBD1	TRBJ2-7
CASSWGTAYNEQFF	TGTGCCAGCAGTTGGGGGACAGCCTACAATGAGCAGTTCTTC	TRBV6-5	.	TRBD1	TRBJ2-1
CASSPRTGVNGELFF	TGTGCCAGCAGCCCCCGGACAGGGGTAAACGGGGAGCTGTTTTTT	TRBV11-3	.	TRBD1	TRBJ2-2
CASSRDSQSYNEQFF	TGTGCCAGCAGTCGGGACTCACAATCCTACAATGAGCAGTTCTTC	TRBV2	.	.	TRBJ2-1